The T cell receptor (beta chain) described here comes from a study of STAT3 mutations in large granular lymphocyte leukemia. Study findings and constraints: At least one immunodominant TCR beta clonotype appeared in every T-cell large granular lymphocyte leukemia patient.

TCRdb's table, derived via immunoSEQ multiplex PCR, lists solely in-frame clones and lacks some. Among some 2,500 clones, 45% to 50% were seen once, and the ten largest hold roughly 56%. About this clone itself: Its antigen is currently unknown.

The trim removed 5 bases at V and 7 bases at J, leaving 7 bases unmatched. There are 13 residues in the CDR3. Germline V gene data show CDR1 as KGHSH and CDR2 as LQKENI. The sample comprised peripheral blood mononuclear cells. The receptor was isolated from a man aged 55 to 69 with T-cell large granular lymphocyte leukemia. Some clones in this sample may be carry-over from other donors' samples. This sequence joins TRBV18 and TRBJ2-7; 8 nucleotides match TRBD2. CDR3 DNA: TGTGCCAGCTCATTCGCCGGGGGGGTTGAGCAGTACTTC. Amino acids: CASSFAGGVEQYF.